This T cell receptor beta chain was sequenced for a study of identical twins (TCRdb year 2016). Notes on the research overall: To test whether fetal clonotypes persist, this study deep-sequenced TCR alpha and beta repertoires from monozygotic twins, from unrelated adults of various ages, and from cord blood. To rule out contamination, replicate twin experiments were performed at different times with different library preparation protocols. On the study overall, not on this receptor specifically: Out-of-frame TCR alpha sequences shared between twins showed an excess of low generation-probability sequences compared with coincidental sharing between unrelated individuals. Conclusions relied on cross-sectional statistical analysis, since the same donors could not be followed over many years. The excess sharing between twins in beta out-of-frame sequences was weaker because fewer shared sequences reduced the signal-to-noise ratio. Recombination models systematically underestimated out-of-frame TCR alpha sharing in monozygotic twins but agreed with sharing between unrelated individuals. Invariant T cells such as MAIT and iNKT could partly confound zero-insertion analyses, though diverse VJ usage argued against this for most clonotypes. Abundant cord blood beta clonotypes had fewer insertions, young adult naive repertoires showed a similar but weaker trend, and memory repertoires showed no such trend.

Library method: 5' RACE. The instrument given in TCRdb is Illumina HiSeq 2000. Template switching added a universal primer binding site, and the final cDNA carried a unique molecular identifier that allowed TCR cDNA molecules to be counted accurately. Specific primers in the conserved constant-segment region were used to synthesize first-strand cDNA for the TCR alpha and beta chains. To control for contamination, every cDNA library carried two barcodes: a SMART-Mk sample barcode plus Illumina barcodes. TruSeq adapter sequences, together with Illumina sample barcodes, were added in two successive PCR steps. Sequencing of the TCR alpha and beta cDNA libraries was done on the Illumina HiSeq platform using custom primers. In the original analysis: Unique molecular identifiers were extracted from raw reads with MiGEC, and CDR3 positions were determined with MiXCR. For each individual, recombination models were inferred using an EM algorithm with the repgenHMM and IGoR tools. Shared clonotypes were analyzed with the tcR package in R, and sharing was normalized by the product of cloneset sizes. Out-of-frame nonproductive sequences were analyzed to study raw recombination free of thymic and clonal selection effects. TCRdb ran its own pipeline on the public reads, namely fastp trimming at Q25 and MiXCR clone calling, and kept in-frame beta chains. Rows with a matching CDR3 protein are joined into one entry that keeps the most common DNA and genes. TCRdb, not the original authors, processed these V and J calls. The sample table lists some 300,000 distinct CDR3 sequences, about 12% of them with a count of one. The ten largest clonotypes hold 7.2% of the sample.

This clonotype was seen at least ten times. The target of this receptor is not known. No much larger clone is present one base from it, and per-base qualities are unavailable. All donors were healthy Caucasians. Three pairs of female monozygotic twins, all aged about 18 to 29 years, made up the twin cohort. CD4+ and CD8+ T cell populations were isolated with positive isolation kits from Invitrogen. Trimming costs V 4 bases and J 2 bases, and their ends lie 11 bases apart. The CDR3 spans 14 residues, from the cysteine through the phenylalanine. The sequence is cut down to CDR3 DNA, 42 bases in frame from base 1. From the germline V gene, CDR1 is MGHDK and CDR2 is SYGVNS. This same sample was also taken into another study, of yellow fever vaccine responses in identical twins. The second paper states: According to the authors, in identical twins the way T cells responded to vaccination appeared partly convergent and partly personalized. In identical twins, the study followed T cell clones that responded to the vaccine with precision.

The sequenced material came from CD8+ T cells sorted from blood. This chain is built from TRBV25-1 and TRBJ1-2, with no D gene named confidently. The receptor was derived from a young woman in good health. The CDR3: CASSGKSTNYGYTF. The DNA is TGTGCCAGCAGTGGCAAGTCTACAAACTATGGCTACACCTTC.